The 6 T cell receptor beta chains below were found in one sample sequenced in a study of blood T cell repertoires in COVID-19. Generated by immunoSEQ multiplex PCR, the TCRdb table keeps only in-frame clones and is missing some. This repertoire shows almost 250,000 clones, roughly 88% found once; its top ten account for about 6%. Sequences were obtained from peripheral blood. These receptors were collected from a woman of 80 years or more with COVID-19, enrolled during active disease.

This chain links TRBV6-5 with TRBJ1-1, with 8 bases lining up with TRBD1. Germline CDR1 reads MNHEY; CDR2 reads SVGAGI. The V and J ends lost 6 bases and 1 base, in that order; junction bases with no gene match: 1. The CDR3 covers 13 residues. The CDR3 here is CASRGQENTEAFF. CDR3 DNA: TGTGCCAGCAGGGGACAGGAGAACACTGAAGCTTTCTTT.

This chain links TRBV27 with TRBJ1-2, with TRBD1 matching 9 bases. The length of the CDR3 is 15 residues. Germline V gene sequence: CDR1 MNHEY, CDR2 SMNVEV (reference sequence). Germline trimming cut 0 bases from V and 2 bases from J; bases unmatched to any gene: 1. CDR3 in DNA: TGTGCCAGCAGTTTATCTGGGACAGGGAACTATGGCTACACCTTC. Translation: CASSLSGTGNYGYTF.

This clone was detected only a few times. CDR3 coding DNA: TGTGCCATCATGGACATGGAAGAGACCCAGTACTTC. It specifies CAIMDMEETQYF. The rearrangement joins TRBV10-3 to TRBJ2-5; perhaps TRBD1 as D (5 bases). Germline CDR1 is ENHRY and CDR2 is SYGVKD. CDR3 size: 12 residues. V was shortened by 7 bases and J by 3 bases, with 9 bases between the two germline ends.

The chain combines TRBV10-3 with TRBJ2-2; no clear D. This CDR3 has 13 residues. Trimming removed 2 bases from V and 5 bases from J, with 6 bases in between. Germline lookup yields CDR1 ENHRY and CDR2 SYGVKD. The CDR3 nucleotides are TGTGCCATCAGTGAGCCGACAACCGGGGAGCTGTTTTTT. Translated, it gives CAISEPTTGELFF.

The chain recombines TRBV11-2 with TRBJ1-4; 8 nucleotides match TRBD1. The germline CDR1 and CDR2 sequences are SGHAT and FQNNGV. The V segment lost 1 base and the J segment 5 bases; nucleotides outside the gene matches: 3. This CDR3 has 15 amino acids. CDR3 in DNA: TGTGCCAGCAGCTTAGGGACAGGGAACAATGAAAAACTGTTTTTT. This gives the protein CASSLGTGNNEKLFF.

J is TRBJ1-2 and V is TRBV29-1; D is uncertain. V was cut by 8 bases and J by 1 base, with 5 bases left in between. The CDR3 totals 10 residues. Germline CDR1 and CDR2: SQVTM and ANQGSEA. The CDR3 DNA follows: TGCAGCACAGATAACTATGGCTACACCTTC. This translates into CSTDNYGYTF.